Given below is one T cell receptor beta chain in context. At least ten counts were recorded for this clone. The antigen this receptor binds is unknown. Per-nucleotide qualities are absent, and no much larger clonotype sits a single base away. In total, fewer than 750 healthy bone marrow donors made up the cohort. At the time of sampling, all cohort members were nominally healthy, though unrecorded immune exposures were likely present. The donor was CMV seropositive and was included in the group of 250 to 300 seropositive cohort members. Every donor gave a peripheral blood sample, and the peripheral blood mononuclear cells from that sample were used for TCR beta sequencing. The Qiagen DNeasy Blood Extraction Kit was used to extract genomic DNA from the blood cell samples. Libraries were prepared through the immunoSEQ multiplex PCR assay. A mixture of 60 forward primers for TCR Vbeta segments and 13 reverse primers for TCR Jbeta segments was used in the multiplex PCR. A multiplex PCR assay on genomic DNA amplified the CDR3 region of rearranged TCR beta genes. The amplified TCR beta libraries were sequenced on the Illumina HiSeq System as 87-base-pair reads. Per the source publication's procedure: In a later analysis, around 80 million unique TCR beta chains were counted across the roughly 610 repertoires, and approximately 9.9 million of these chains were shared by at least two donors. Raw reads were error-corrected and collapsed into unique sequences by a nearest-neighbor algorithm in which closely related sequences were merged to remove PCR and sequencing errors. V, D and J gene segments were assigned by aligning CDR3 sequences to IMGT reference sequences. For a sequence to be retained, a match of at least six nucleotides to both a V gene segment and a J gene segment was required. A rearrangement counted as productive if the CDR3 had no stop codons and remained in frame with V and J, and every other rearrangement counted as non-productive. Following IMGT convention, CDR3 was defined as the stretch from the second conserved V-encoded cysteine to the conserved J-encoded phenylalanine. In an earlier analysis of more than 550 of the donors, sequences lacking an unambiguous match to a single V gene segment were excluded. In an earlier analysis of 500 to 750 of the donors, V segments were called functional above 56.7% productive rearrangements and were called segregating when the between-donor standard deviation exceeded 5%. A statistical classification framework was built to diagnose cytomegalovirus status from the catalog of TCR beta chain sequences. A later analysis assigned V and J genes by comparing TCR nucleotide sequences with IMGT/GENE-DB human TR gene sequences. In a later analysis, CDR3 sequences and most-parsimonious VDJ recombination scenarios were assigned using the TCRdist pipeline. A later analysis defined each TCR beta chain by its CDR3 amino acid sequence plus V-gene family, and excluded reads lacking a unique V-gene family. As a way to deal with suspected cross-contamination and a sequencing artifact, a later analysis dropped 640 or so nucleotide sequences that were highly shared and had low generation probability. In a later analysis, a clonal expansion index for each public chain was calculated from normalized within-repertoire ranks of inferred template counts. In a later analysis, generation probabilities were computed using a VDJ recombination model fitted to out-of-frame rearrangements, and the results were checked against IGoR. Hypergeometric tests were used in a later analysis to score TCR-TCR, TCR-HLA and TCR-CMV co-occurrence, with a repertoire-size bias correction applied to the TCR pairs. To estimate false discovery rates, a later analysis permuted the HLA or CMV assignments 20 times. A later analysis grouped co-occurring TCRs with DBSCAN, adding TCRdist sequence similarity when clustering within HLA-allele-positive subsets. Co-occurrence clustering excluded repertoires with fewer than 30,000 or more than 120,000 public chains, plus five with anomalous nucleotide sharing. The source is immuneACCESS, and TCRdb retained only in-frame sequences with V and J called. Part of the clones is not carried over; for the studies checked, unresolved V genes explain less than half of this, and the remainder is unexplained. D and trimming were read from the DNA, whereas the V and J calls and clone size are those reported in that table. A total of some 100,000 clones appear in this sample, less than 65% of them only once. The leading ten clones occupy around 5.5% of the sample.

The data originate from a study of cytomegalovirus exposure and HLA in healthy donors (dated by TCRdb to about 2017). Notes on the research overall: An earlier analysis of roughly 630 of the donors reported 250 to 300 Gb of sequence data and some 100 million unique TCR beta sequences from about 200 million T cells. The genetic ancestry cluster associated with self-reported Caucasian donors included 81% of the roughly 400 genotyped donors. The study used immunosequencing to profile the T cell repertoires of 666 subjects and linked those repertoires to cytomegalovirus serostatus. Class I and class II HLA loci were covered by the typing at four-digit resolution. The number of donors typed differed by locus, with roughly 620-630 for A, B, C, DRB1 and DQB1, roughly 550 for DQA1, 606 for DPA1, and over 400 for DPB1. A few DR-DQ haplotypes were handled as single units for association and clustering because linkage in the cohort was strong. Rather than drawing on any new phenotypic data, the later analysis identified candidate immune exposures from TCR beta sequences and the way those sequences occurred across donors. To predict cytomegalovirus infection status, the study combined high-throughput TCR immunosequencing, statistical association of individual TCRs with disease status, and machine learning. The study was designed to test whether signatures of past pathogen exposure could be identified by cataloging public T cell receptors. All discovery cohort repertoires had been generated on a single sequencing platform. A separate validation cohort of approximately 130 different subjects was used in addition to the approximately 700-subject first cohort. An early release that covered roughly 600 HLA-typed donors contained approximately 290 gigabases of sequencing data and 70 million to 100 million unique TCR sequences. On average, around 240,000 unique TCR beta nucleotide sequences were sequenced per donor among roughly 430 genotyped donors of the cohort, with about 17% of those sequences being non-productive. To decide whether each TCR beta V gene segment behaved as functional or pseudogenic, an earlier analysis of approximately 590 of the donors relied on high-throughput TCR beta sequencing. A later genetic analysis took genome-wide SNP genotypes for about 55% of the roughly 700 donors and used that subset as a discovery cohort. Donor age, sex, ethnicity and CMV serostatus were collected together with the repertoire data. A later analysis re-examined previously published TCR beta repertoires from several hundred donors and added high-resolution HLA genotyping to investigate patterns of TCR occurrence.

Broad study findings and their caveats: Compared with equally common non-associated chains, HLA-associated TCR beta chains in a later analysis were more clonally expanded and had lower generation probabilities. While some public TCRs were present in many individuals, most TCR sequences turned up only very rarely across donors. HLA typing was unavailable for some donors at each locus, so association tests used only the typed subset. In a later analysis, several top co-occurrence clusters were reported to appear linked to parvovirus B19, influenza, CMV and Epstein-Barr virus. An earlier analysis of around 600 of the donors showed that most TCR beta V segments appeared in productive rearrangements either about 87% or about 30% of the time, which broadly matched IMGT annotations. Specific HLA alleles were associated with roughly 16,000 TCR beta sequences at a false discovery rate of 0.05 in a later analysis. Linkage disequilibrium might explain the correlated functional status among segregating V segments, but an unknown experimental factor could not be excluded. In a later genetic analysis, a missense DCLRE1C variant was associated with V-gene and J-gene trimming of TCR beta chains, and the association was replicated in an independent cohort. A total of about 180 TCR beta chains were listed by the study as associated with cytomegalovirus. CMV serostatus was the only immune exposure information available for the cohort. In vitro tests confirmed that a few of the cytomegalovirus-associated TCR beta chains recognize cytomegalovirus antigens. In both the original and validation cohorts, the classifier was reported to diagnose cytomegalovirus status with high specificity and sensitivity. A further reported finding was that TCR beta sequences accurately predicted the HLA-A and HLA-B alleles for most subjects in the first cohort. Because counts were too low, under 20 rarely observed V segments, including chromosome 9 orphons, were left out of the earlier analysis of a few hundred of the donors. According to the authors, the approach could potentially be generalized to other disease states and immunological phenotypes. The cohort was sequenced for TCR beta chains only, and without alpha or paired-chain data the features that could be detected were limited. When HLA alleles, especially DR and DQ, strongly co-occurred, TCR associations were difficult to assign to individual alleles. Roughly uniform sequencing depth across donors was assumed in presence/absence analyses, although this assumption may not hold. According to a later genetic analysis, donors in an Asian-associated ancestry cluster had fewer N-insertions in productive TCRs than the approximately 700-donor mean. Most CMV-associated TCR beta chains appeared to be HLA-restricted in a later analysis, and the HLA associations seemed to be driven largely by CMV exposure. In a later analysis, TCR association rates were found to vary across HLA loci, with the most associated TCRs seen for DRB1 alleles and the fewest for HLA-C alleles. A cluster of highly shared sequence variants was judged likely to represent a technical artifact of the sequencing pipeline.

The specimen sequenced was PBMCs. The sequence was obtained from a woman aged 25 to 45 in good health and CMV-seropositive.

The nucleotide sequence reads TGCGCCAGCAGCTTGAGAGGCAGGGAGAACACTGAAGCTTTCTTT. This translates into CASSLRGRENTEAFF. The rearrangement combines TRBV5-1 with TRBJ1-1; the D region possibly corresponds to TRBD1 (5 bases align). The germline V gene encodes CDR1 SGHRS and CDR2 YFSETQ. The V end loses 1 base and the J end loses 1 base, and a stretch of 11 bases separates them. Including the terminal cysteine and phenylalanine, the CDR3 comprises 15 residues. Here the CDR3 DNA is all that survives: 45 bases in frame from base 1. Extended through the reference TRBV5-1 and TRBJ1-1 proteins, this CDR3 yields the full variable domain: KAGVTQTPRYLIKTRGQQVTLSCSPISGHRSVSWYQQTPGQGLQFLFEYFSETQRNKGNFPGRFSGRQFSNSRSEMNVSTLELGDSALYLCASSLRGRENTEAFFGQGTRLTVV.